Sequencing of this T cell receptor (beta chain) was carried out in a study of T cells expressing NK-cell markers (dated by TCRdb to 2019 to 2021). Turning to the overall study: In sorted CD3+CD56+NKG2C+, CD3+CD56+NKG2C- and CD3+CD56-NKG2C+ T-cell subsets from several donors, TCR beta-chain repertoires were profiled. The eight sequenced donors were randomly selected healthy volunteers, three men and five women. Among the eight sequenced donors, seven were HCMV-seropositive and one was HCMV-seronegative. Illumina HiSeq 2000/2500, MiSeq or NextSeq was used to sequence libraries as 2 x 150 bp reads.

The instrument given in TCRdb is Illumina HiSeq 2000. The TCR beta cDNA libraries were made using 5'RACE template switching, a step that added both a universal primer site and unique molecular identifiers. cDNA synthesis was primed from the TCR beta constant segment, followed by two successive PCR amplification steps. The original methods were these. Reads were demultiplexed and grouped by UMI with MIGEC, and clonotypes were assembled and quantified with MiTCR. Only TCR cDNA sequences supported by at least two reads were kept to exclude erroneous sequences. The tcR package was used for downstream repertoire analysis, and clonotypes were matched between fractions using CDR3 nucleotide sequence together with V segment. VDJmatch was used to annotate antigen specificity against VDJdb, with one amino acid substitution allowed in CDR3. After TCRdb reprocessed the reads, each CDR3 protein sequence was kept as one row, without DNA. It is TCRdb's table, rather than the study itself, that gives the V and J calls and clone size. The table for this sample shows roughly 110,000 distinct CDR3 sequences. Less than 20% of the sample lies in the top ten.

Overall results and qualifications from the work: Those dominant clonotypes were again the most abundant among CD3+CD56-NKG2C+ cells in several donors, at about 28.3-60.1%. For several donors, the dominant CD3+CD56+NKG2C+ clonotypes were among the top 10 CD8+ clonotypes and accounted for about 1.0-7.0% of CD8+ T cells. Whether the expanded NKG2C-expressing T cell clones were specific for HCMV antigens remained unclear.

A commercial ELISA kit detecting HCMV-specific IgG in serum was used to determine HCMV serostatus. Ficoll density gradient centrifugation was used to isolate peripheral blood mononuclear cells from blood. The CDR3 measures 16 amino acids from cysteine to phenylalanine. The protein alone is recorded here. CDR1 is given as MNHNS and CDR2 as SASEGT, both from the germline V gene. A note on this clonotype: Its specific antigen is unknown.

The sequence joins TRBV6-1 to TRBJ2-7; TCRdb picks TRBD1, but there is no DNA to check that call. This TCR was sampled from a woman aged 18 to 75 in good health. The material sequenced was blood T cells: a sorted CD56 or NKG2C T cell subset, CD4+ or CD8+ T cells, or bulk PBMC T cells (not recorded which). The CDR3 region has the sequence CASSEGVGTGAYEQYF.